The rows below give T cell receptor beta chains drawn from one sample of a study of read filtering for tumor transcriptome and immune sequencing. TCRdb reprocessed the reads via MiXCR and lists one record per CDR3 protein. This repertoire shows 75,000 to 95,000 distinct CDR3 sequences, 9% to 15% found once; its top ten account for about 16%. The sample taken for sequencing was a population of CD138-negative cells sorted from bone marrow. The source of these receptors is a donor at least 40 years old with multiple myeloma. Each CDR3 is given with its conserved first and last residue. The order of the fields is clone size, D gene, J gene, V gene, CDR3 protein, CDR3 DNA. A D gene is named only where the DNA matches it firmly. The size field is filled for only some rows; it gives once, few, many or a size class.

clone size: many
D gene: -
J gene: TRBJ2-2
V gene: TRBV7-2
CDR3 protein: CASSSSPATGELFF
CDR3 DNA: TGTGCCAGCAGCTCATCACCAGCCACCGGGGAGCTGTTTTTT

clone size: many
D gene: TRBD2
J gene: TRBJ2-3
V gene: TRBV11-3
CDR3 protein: CASSFPRPGLAATDTQYF
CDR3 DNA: TGTGCCAGCAGCTTCCCTCGACCGGGACTAGCGGCCACAGATACGCAGTATTTT

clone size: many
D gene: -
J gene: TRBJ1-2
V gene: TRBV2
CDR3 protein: CASSQSALYGYTF
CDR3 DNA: TGTGCCAGCAGCCAAAGCGCTTTATATGGCTACACCTTC

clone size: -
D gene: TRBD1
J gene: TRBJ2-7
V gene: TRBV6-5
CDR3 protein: CASRMTGGPEQYF
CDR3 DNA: TGTGCCAGCAGGATGACAGGGGGCCCCGAGCAGTACTTC

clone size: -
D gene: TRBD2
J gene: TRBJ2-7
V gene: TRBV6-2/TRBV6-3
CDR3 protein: CASSYRLLADPYEQYF
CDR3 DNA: TGTGCCAGCAGTTACCGCCTACTAGCGGATCCCTACGAGCAGTACTTC

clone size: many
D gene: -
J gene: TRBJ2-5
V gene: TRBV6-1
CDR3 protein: CASSLRSEETQYF
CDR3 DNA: TGTGCCAGCAGCCTTAGATCGGAAGAGACCCAGTACTTC

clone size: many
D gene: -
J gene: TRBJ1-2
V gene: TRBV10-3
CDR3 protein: CAISRPSTGANYGYTF
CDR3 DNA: TGTGCCATCAGTCGACCCTCCACCGGAGCTAACTATGGCTACACCTTC

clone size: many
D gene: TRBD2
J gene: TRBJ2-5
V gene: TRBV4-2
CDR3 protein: CASSQASAGGPGETQYF
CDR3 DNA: TGTGCCAGCAGCCAAGCCTCGGCGGGAGGGCCGGGTGAGACCCAGTACTTC

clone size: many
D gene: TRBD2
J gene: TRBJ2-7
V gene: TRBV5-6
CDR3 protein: CASSSRGGAYSYEQYF
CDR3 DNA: TGTGCCAGCAGCTCGCGGGGGGGAGCGTACTCCTACGAGCAGTACTTC

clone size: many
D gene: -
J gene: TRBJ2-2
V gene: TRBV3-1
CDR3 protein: CASSQTGRAGELFF
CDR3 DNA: TGTGCCAGCAGTCAGACAGGAAGGGCCGGGGAGCTGTTTTTT

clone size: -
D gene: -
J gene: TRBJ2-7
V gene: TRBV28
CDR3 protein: CASSPAGFYEQYF
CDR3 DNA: TGTGCCAGCAGTCCCGCAGGGTTCTACGAGCAGTACTTC

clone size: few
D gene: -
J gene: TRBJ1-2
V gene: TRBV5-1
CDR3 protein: CASSFSGDDGYTF
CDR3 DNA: TGCGCCAGCAGCTTTTCGGGGGATGATGGCTACACCTTC

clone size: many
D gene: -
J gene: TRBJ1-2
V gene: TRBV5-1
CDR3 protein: CASSPGRPDYGYTF
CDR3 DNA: TGCGCCAGCAGCCCAGGGCGTCCGGACTATGGCTACACCTTC

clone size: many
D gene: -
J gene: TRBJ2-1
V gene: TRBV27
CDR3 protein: CASSWKGGYWQFF
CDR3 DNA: TGTGCCAGCAGTTGGAAAGGGGGATACTGGCAGTTCTTC

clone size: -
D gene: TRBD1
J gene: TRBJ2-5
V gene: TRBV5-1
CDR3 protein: CASSFGQGAPQETQYF
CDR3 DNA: TGCGCCAGCAGCTTCGGACAGGGGGCCCCTCAAGAGACCCAGTACTTC

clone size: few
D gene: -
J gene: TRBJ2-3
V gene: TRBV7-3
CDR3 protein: CASSSTTRDTPYF
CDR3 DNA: TGTGCCAGCAGCTCCACAACGCGAGATACGCCGTATTTT

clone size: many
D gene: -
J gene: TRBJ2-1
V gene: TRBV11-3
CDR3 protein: CAGSLYGSSYNEQFF
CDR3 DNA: TGTGCCGGCAGCTTATATGGGAGCTCCTACAATGAGCAGTTCTTC

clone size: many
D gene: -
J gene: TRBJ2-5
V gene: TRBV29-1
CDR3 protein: CSVDSEGETQYF
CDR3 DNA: TGCAGCGTCGACAGTGAGGGAGAGACCCAGTACTTC

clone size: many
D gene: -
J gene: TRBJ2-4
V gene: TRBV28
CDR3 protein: CASSPGTALAKNIQYF
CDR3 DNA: TGTGCCAGCAGTCCCGGGACGGCTCTAGCCAAAAACATTCAGTACTTC

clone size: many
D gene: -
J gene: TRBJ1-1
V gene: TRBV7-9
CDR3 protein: CASSYYSADWAFF
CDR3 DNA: TGTGCCAGCAGCTACTACAGCGCCGACTGGGCTTTCTTT

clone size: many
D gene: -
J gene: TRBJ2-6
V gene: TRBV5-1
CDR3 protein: CASSPDGTGANVLTF
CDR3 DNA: TGCGCCAGCAGCCCGGACGGTACTGGGGCCAACGTCCTGACTTTC

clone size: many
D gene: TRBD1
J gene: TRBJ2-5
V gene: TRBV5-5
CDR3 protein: CASSGSDGFGTAQETQYF
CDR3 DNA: TGTGCCAGCAGCGGATCGGACGGCTTCGGGACAGCACAAGAGACCCAGTACTTC

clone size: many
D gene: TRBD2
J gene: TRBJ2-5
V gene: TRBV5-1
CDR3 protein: CASSYNSGIPETQYF
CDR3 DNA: TGCGCCAGCAGCTATAATAGCGGGATTCCAGAGACCCAGTACTTC

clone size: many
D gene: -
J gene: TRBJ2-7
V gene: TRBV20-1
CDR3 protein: CSALQGSSYEQYF
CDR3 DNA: TGCAGTGCTCTACAGGGTAGCTCCTACGAGCAGTACTTC

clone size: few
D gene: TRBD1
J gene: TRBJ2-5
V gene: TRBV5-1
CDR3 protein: CASSPTGTGGETQYF
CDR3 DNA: TGCGCCAGCAGCCCCACCGGGACAGGGGGAGAGACCCAGTACTTC

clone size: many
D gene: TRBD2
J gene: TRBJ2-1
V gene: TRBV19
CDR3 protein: CASHKVSGSSNVNNEQFF
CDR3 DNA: TGTGCCAGTCATAAGGTTAGCGGGAGCTCAAATGTAAACAATGAGCAGTTCTTC

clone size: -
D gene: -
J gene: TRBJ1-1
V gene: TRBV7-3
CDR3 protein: CASSFGGNTEAVF
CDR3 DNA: TGTGCCAGCAGCTTTGGCGGGAACACTGAAGCTGTCTTT

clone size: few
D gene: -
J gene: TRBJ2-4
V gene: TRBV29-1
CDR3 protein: CSVLLLAKNIQYF
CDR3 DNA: TGCAGCGTTCTCCTCTTAGCCAAAAACATTCAGTACTTC

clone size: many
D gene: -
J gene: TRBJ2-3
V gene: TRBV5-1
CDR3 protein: CASSLAADQTDTQYF
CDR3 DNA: TGCGCCAGCAGCTTGGCCGCGGACCAGACAGATACGCAGTATTTT

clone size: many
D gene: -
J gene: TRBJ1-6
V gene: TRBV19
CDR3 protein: CASSPSPVNSPLHF
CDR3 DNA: TGTGCCAGTAGTCCGAGTCCGGTGAATTCACCCCTCCACTTT

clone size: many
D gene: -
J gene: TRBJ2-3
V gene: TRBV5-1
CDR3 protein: CASSSTGYAQYF
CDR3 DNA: TGCGCCAGCAGCTCCACAGGGTACGCGCAGTATTTT

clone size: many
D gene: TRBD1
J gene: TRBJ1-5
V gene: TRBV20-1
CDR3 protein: CSARATGGQPQHF
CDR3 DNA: TGCAGTGCTAGAGCGACAGGGGGTCAGCCCCAGCATTTT

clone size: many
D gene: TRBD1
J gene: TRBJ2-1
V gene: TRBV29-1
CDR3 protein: CAIRGGTGGDEQFF
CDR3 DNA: TGCGCAATAAGAGGGGGCACAGGGGGAGATGAGCAGTTCTTC

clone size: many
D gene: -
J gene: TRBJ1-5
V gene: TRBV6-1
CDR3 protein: CASSEAGRNSNQPQHF
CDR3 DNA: TGTGCCAGCAGTGAAGCCGGACGTAATAGCAATCAGCCCCAGCATTTT

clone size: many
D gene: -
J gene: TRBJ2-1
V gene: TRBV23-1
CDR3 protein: CASSDNEQFF
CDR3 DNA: TGCGCCAGCAGCGACAATGAGCAGTTCTTC

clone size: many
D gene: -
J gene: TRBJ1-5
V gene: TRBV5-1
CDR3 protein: CASSLETGINQPQHF
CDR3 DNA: TGCGCCAGCAGCTTGGAAACAGGGATCAATCAGCCCCAGCATTTT

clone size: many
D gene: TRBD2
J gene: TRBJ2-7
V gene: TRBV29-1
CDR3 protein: CSVASGTAYEQYF
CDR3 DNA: TGCAGCGTTGCTAGCGGGACCGCCTACGAGCAGTACTTC

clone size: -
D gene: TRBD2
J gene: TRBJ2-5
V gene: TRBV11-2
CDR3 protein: CASSLERLAGVETQHF
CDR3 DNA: TGTGCCAGCAGCTTAGAAAGACTAGCGGGAGTAGAGACCCAGCACTTC

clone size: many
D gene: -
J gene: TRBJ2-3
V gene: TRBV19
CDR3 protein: CASSSGGADTQYF
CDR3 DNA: TGTGCCAGTAGTTCGGGGGGCGCAGATACGCAGTATTTT

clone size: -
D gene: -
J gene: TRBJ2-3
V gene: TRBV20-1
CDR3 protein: CSLGGNSYTDTQYF
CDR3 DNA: TGCAGTCTGGGGGGAAACAGCTACACAGATACGCAGTATTTT

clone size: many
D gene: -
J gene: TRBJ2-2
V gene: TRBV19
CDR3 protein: CASSSDGSTGELFF
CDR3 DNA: TGTGCCAGTTCTTCCGACGGGTCCACCGGGGAGCTGTTTTTT

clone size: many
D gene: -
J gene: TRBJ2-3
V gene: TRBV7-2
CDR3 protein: CASSLPLMDTQYF
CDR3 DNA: TGTGCCAGCAGCTTACCCTTGATGGATACGCAGTATTTT

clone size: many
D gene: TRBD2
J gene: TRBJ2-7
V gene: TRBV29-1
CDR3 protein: CSGSTSGDYEQYF
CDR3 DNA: TGCAGCGGGTCGACTAGCGGGGACTACGAGCAGTACTTC

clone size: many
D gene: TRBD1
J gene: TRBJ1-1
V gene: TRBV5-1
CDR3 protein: CASSRTGGNTEAFF
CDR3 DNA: TGCGCCAGCAGCAGGACAGGGGGGAACACTGAAGCTTTCTTT

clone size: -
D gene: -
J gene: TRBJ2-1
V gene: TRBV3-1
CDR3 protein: CVSSRAYEQFF
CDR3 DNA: TGTGTCAGCAGCCGCGCTTATGAGCAGTTCTTC

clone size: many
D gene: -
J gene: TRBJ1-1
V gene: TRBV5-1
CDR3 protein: CASEVGFGRTEAFF
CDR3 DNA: TGCGCCAGCGAGGTGGGTTTTGGAAGGACTGAAGCTTTCTTT

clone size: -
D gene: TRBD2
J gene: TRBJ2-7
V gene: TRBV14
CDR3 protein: CASSQAATSGSTLAVEQYF
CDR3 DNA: TGTGCCAGCAGCCAAGCTGCTACTAGCGGGAGTACTCTAGCTGTCGAGCAGTACTTC

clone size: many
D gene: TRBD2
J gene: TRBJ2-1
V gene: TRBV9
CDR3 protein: CASSVVASGRYGEQFF
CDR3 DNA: TGTGCCAGCAGCGTAGTAGCTAGCGGGAGGTATGGTGAGCAGTTCTTC

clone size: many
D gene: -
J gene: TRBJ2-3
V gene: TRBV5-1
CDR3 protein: CASSLEVEDTQYF
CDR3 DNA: TGCGCCAGCAGCTTGGAGGTCGAGGATACGCAGTATTTT

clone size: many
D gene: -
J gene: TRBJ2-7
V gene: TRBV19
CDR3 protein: CASGGANEQYF
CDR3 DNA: TGTGCCAGCGGCGGGGCCAACGAGCAGTACTTC

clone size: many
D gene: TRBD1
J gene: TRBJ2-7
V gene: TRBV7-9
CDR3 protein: CASSFPRTGEGPYEQYF
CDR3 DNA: TGTGCCAGCAGCTTTCCCCGGACAGGCGAGGGCCCGTACGAGCAGTACTTC

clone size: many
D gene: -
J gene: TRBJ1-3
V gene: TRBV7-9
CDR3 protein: CASRPEVSGNTIYF
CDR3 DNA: TGTGCCTCCAGGCCGGAGGTATCTGGAAACACCATATATTTT

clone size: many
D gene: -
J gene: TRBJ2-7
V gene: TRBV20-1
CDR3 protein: CSASEDEQYF
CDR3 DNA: TGCAGTGCTAGTGAGGACGAGCAGTACTTC

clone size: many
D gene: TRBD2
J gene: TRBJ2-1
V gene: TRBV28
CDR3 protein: CASSSFGTISYNEQFF
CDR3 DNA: TGTGCCAGCAGCTCCTTCGGGACTATCTCCTACAATGAGCAGTTCTTC

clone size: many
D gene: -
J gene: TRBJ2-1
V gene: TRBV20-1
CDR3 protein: CSARVAGSDNEQFF
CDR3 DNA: TGCAGTGCTAGAGTGGCGGGATCCGACAATGAGCAGTTCTTC